The 9 T cell receptor beta chains in this list originate from one sample, sequenced in a study of T cells after yellow fever vaccination. TCRdb reanalysed the 5' RACE reads using MiXCR and keeps one entry per CDR3 protein. Here the sample spans around 100,000 distinct CDR3 sequences, 4.5% to 6% being singletons. The sample in question was CD8+ T cells sorted from PBMCs, obtained 10 days after the yellow fever booster vaccination. Source of these receptors: a man between 18 and 29 years old who received the YFV17D yellow fever vaccine.

This clonotype has more than one count but fewer than ten. DNA of the CDR3: TGTGCCAGCAGGTCCGATCGGACTAGCGGGCAAGGTAACACCGGGGAGCTGTTTTTT. As protein: CASRSDRTSGQGNTGELFF. The V gene is TRBV12-3 or TRBV12-4, the J gene TRBJ2-2, with 11 bases identical to TRBD2. The CDR3 has 19 residues. J lost 2 bases, V lost 6 bases, and 14 bases had no gene match.

This clonotype has only a few counts. The gene calls are TRBV5-1 and TRBJ1-1; 7 bases map to TRBD1. V shed 4 bases and J 1 base; nucleotides not matched to a gene: 4. The CDR3 spans 14 residues. Germline V gene data show CDR1 as SGHRS and CDR2 as YFSETQ. CDR3 DNA: TGCGCCAGCAGCGTCTGGGACAGGAACACTGAAGCTTTCTTT. It codes for CASSVWDRNTEAFF.

This clonotype came up many times. This chain uses TRBV29-1 with TRBJ2-7, with TRBD1 identical over 7 bases. The CDR3 runs to 15 residues. After removal of 6 bases from V and 3 bases from J, the junction contained 14 bases not matched to a gene. Germline V gene lookup returns CDR1 SQVTM and CDR2 ANQGSEA. The CDR3 protein is CSVAHDRDVHYEQYV. In DNA form, the CDR3 reads TGCAGCGTGGCCCATGACAGGGACGTCCACTACGAGCAGTACGTC.

This clonotype came up many times. The gene calls are TRBV7-8 and TRBJ2-1, with 8 bases that match TRBD2. J gave up 4 bases and V 1 base, and 6 bases lay outside the gene matches. Germline CDR1 is SGHVS and CDR2 is FQNEAQ. The CDR3 extends over 16 amino acids. The DNA of the CDR3 is TGTGCCAGCAGCTTAGACGTTAGCGGGGTATACAATGAGCAGTTCTTC. The encoded protein is CASSLDVSGVYNEQFF.

A few counts support this clonotype. V usage is TRBV11-2 and J usage is TRBJ2-7, with 8 bases matching TRBD2. Germline V gene lookup returns CDR1 SGHAT and CDR2 FQNNGV. The J segment lost 5 bases and the V segment lost 5 bases, leaving 5 bases of the junction unmatched. The CDR3 is 13 residues long. CDR3 DNA sequence: TGTGCCAGCAGCATCGGGGGGGCTGACGAGCAGTACTTC. Translating gives CASSIGGADEQYF.

This clonotype has more than one count but fewer than ten. The chain combines TRBV27 with TRBJ2-3; D is uncertain. This CDR3 is built from 14 residues. Per germline, CDR1 MNHEY and CDR2 SMNVEV (reference sequence). V lost 0 bases, J lost 1 base, and 5 bases lay in between. CDR3 sequence: CASSLSAGTDTQYF. In DNA form, the CDR3 reads TGTGCCAGCAGTTTATCCGCGGGCACAGATACGCAGTATTTT.

There are many counts of this clonotype. V usage is TRBV11-2 and J usage is TRBJ2-2; maybe TRBD2 (5 bases). Deletions cut 5 bases from V and 4 bases from J, with 14 bases between. CDR1 is SGHAT and CDR2 is FQNNGV in the germline V gene. The CDR3 totals 15 residues. The CDR3 DNA is TGTGCCAGCAGCCCCTCTCCGGGATCCACCGGGGAGCTGTTTTTT. Translation: CASSPSPGSTGELFF.

A few counts support this clonotype. V gene TRBV5-5 combines with J gene TRBJ2-7, with a tentative D call TRBD2 (5 bases). The CDR3 has 14 amino acids. V was shortened by 0 bases and J by 4 bases, with 11 bases between the two germline ends. From germline, CDR1 is SGHKS and CDR2 YYEKEE (reference sequence). The CDR3 is CASSLVLGVYEQYV. The CDR3 region has the DNA TGTGCCAGCAGCTTGGTGTTGGGAGTATACGAGCAGTACGTC.

The gene calls are TRBV2 and TRBJ2-1; no clear D. Germline values: CDR1 SNHLY, CDR2 FYNNEI. This CDR3 region has 12 residues. V lost 6 bases and J 8 bases, leaving 11 bases between the germline ends. CDR3 protein: CASRTYEDEQFF. The CDR3 DNA reads as TGTGCCAGCAGGACATACGAGGATGAGCAGTTCTTC.